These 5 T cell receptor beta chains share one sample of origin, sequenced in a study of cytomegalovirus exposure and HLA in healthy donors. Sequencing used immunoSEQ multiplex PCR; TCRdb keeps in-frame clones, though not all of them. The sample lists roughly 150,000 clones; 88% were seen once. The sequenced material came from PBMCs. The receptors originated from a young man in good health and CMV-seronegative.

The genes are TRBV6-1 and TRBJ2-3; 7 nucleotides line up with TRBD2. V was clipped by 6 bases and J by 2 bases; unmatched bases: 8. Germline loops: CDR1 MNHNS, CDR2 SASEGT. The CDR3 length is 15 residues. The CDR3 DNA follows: TGTGCCAGCAGGAAACTAGCGCACGTCACAGATACGCAGTATTTT. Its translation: CASRKLAHVTDTQYF.

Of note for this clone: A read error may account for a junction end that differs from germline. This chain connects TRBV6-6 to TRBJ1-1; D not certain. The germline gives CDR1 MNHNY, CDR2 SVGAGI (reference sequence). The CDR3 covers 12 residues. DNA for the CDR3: TGTGCCAGCAGCCAAAGAGTCCACGAATTCGCCTTT. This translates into CASSQRVHEFAF.

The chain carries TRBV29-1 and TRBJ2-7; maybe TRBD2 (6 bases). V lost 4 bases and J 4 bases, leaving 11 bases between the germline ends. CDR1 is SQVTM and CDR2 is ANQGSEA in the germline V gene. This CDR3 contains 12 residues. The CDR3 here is CSVVPGSYEQYF. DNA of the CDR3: TGCAGCGTTGTTCCCGGGAGTTACGAGCAGTACTTC.

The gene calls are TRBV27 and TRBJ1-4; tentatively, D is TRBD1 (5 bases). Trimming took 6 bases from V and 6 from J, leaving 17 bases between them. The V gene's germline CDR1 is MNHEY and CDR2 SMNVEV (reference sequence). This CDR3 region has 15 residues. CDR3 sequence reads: CASSIRPGGDEKLFF. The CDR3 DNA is TGTGCCAGCAGCATCCGCCCGGGAGGGGATGAAAAACTGTTTTTT.

CDR3 residues: CASSETSGRQETQYF. CDR3 in DNA: TGCGCCAGCAGCGAGACTAGCGGGCGCCAAGAGACCCAGTACTTC. The chain links TRBV10-1 to TRBJ2-5, with 10 positions matching TRBD2. The V gene end was trimmed by 6 bases and the J gene end by 1 base; junction bases not matched to a gene: 5. Germline V gives CDR1 WNHNN, CDR2 SYGVQD (reference sequence). The CDR3 has 15 residues.